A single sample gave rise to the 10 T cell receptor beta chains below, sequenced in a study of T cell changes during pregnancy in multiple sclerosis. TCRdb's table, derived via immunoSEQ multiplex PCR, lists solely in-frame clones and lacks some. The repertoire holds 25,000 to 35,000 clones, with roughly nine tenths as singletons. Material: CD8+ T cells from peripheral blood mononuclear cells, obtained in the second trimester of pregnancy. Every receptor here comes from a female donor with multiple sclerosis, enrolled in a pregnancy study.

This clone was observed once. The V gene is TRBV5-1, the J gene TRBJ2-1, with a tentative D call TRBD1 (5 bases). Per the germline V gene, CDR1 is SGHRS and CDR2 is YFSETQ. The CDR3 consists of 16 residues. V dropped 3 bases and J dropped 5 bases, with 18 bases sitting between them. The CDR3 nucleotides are TGCGCCAGCAGCTGGGAAGTGGGGCTTATGGACAATGAGCAGTTCTTC. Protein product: CASSWEVGLMDNEQFF.

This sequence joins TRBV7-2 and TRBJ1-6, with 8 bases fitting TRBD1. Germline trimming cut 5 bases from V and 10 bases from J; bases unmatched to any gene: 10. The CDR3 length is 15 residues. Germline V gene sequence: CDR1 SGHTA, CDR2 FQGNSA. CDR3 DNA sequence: TGTGCCAGCAGCGGGGGGGGACAGGCAGACTCACCCCTCCACTTT. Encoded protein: CASSGGGQADSPLHF.

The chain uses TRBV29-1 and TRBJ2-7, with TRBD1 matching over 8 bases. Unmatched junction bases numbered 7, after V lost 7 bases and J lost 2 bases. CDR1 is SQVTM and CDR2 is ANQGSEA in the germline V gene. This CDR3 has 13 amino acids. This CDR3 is CSAATGEPYEQYF. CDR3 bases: TGCAGCGCCGCGACAGGGGAACCCTACGAGCAGTACTTC.

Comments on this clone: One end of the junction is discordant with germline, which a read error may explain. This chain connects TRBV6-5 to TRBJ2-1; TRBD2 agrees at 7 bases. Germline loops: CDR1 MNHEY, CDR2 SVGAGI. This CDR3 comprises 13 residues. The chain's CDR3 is CASSSRDYHEQFF. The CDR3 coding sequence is TGTGCCAGCAGTTCCCGGGACTACCATGAGCAGTTCTTC.

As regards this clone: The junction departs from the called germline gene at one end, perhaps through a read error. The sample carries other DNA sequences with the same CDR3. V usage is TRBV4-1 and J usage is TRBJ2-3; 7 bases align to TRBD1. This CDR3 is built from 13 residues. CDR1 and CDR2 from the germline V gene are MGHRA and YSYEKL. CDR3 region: CASSQTGIRAQYF. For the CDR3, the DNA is TGCGCTAGCAGCCAGACAGGGATAAGAGCGCAGTATTTT.

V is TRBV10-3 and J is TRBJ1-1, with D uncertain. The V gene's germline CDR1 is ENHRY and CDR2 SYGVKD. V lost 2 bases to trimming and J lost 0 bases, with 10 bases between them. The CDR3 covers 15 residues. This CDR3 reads CAISEVPRVNTEAFF. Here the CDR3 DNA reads TGTGCCATCAGTGAGGTTCCCCGAGTGAACACTGAAGCTTTCTTT.

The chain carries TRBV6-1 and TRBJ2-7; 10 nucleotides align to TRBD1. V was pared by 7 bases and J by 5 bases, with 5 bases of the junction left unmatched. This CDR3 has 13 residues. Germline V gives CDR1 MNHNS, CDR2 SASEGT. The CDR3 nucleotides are TGTGCCAGCACCGGGACAGGGGAAAACGAGCAGTACTTC. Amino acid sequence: CASTGTGENEQYF.

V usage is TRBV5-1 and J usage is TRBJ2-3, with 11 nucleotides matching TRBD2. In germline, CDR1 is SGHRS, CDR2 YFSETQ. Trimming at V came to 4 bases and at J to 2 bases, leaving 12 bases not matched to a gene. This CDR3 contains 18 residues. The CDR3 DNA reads TGCGCCAGCAGCCCACAAACCGGGACTAGCGGACTCACAGATACGCAGTATTTT. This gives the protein CASSPQTGTSGLTDTQYF.

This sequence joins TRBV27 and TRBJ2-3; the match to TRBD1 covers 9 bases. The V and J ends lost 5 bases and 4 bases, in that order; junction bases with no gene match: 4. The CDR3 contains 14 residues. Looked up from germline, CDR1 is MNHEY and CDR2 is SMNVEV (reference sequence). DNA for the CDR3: TGTGCCAGCAGTCAACAGGGGGCCCCAGATACGCAGTATTTT. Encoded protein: CASSQQGAPDTQYF.

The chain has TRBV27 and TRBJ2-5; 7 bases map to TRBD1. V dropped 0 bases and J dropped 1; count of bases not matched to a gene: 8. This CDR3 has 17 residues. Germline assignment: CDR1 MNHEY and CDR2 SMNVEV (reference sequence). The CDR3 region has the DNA TGTGCCAGCAGTTTATCCCAGACCACAGGGGTCCAAGAGACCCAGTACTTC. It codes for CASSLSQTTGVQETQYF.